One and the same sample provided the 19 T cell receptor beta chains below, sequenced in a study of cytomegalovirus exposure and HLA in healthy donors. Sequenced by immunoSEQ multiplex PCR; TCRdb stores in-frame clones only, minus some. The data contain 150,000 to 200,000 clones, about 83% of them singletons. Sample: PBMCs. Receptors originate from a woman aged 18 to 35 in good health and CMV-seronegative.

The V and J genes are TRBV4-2 and TRBJ1-4; the D gene is possibly TRBD1 (6 bases). Germline values: CDR1 LGHNA, CDR2 YNFKEQ. This CDR3 region has 15 residues. V gave up 4 bases and J gave up 5 bases, with 14 bases separating them. Here the CDR3 reads CASSPRTASNEKLFF. The CDR3 DNA sequence: TGTGCCAGCAGCCCCCGGACAGCCTCCAATGAAAAACTGTTTTTT.

This chain connects TRBV9 to TRBJ1-1, with unresolved D. The V gene's germline CDR1 is SGDLS and CDR2 YYNGEE. There are 13 residues in the CDR3. Trimming shortened V by 0 bases and J by 4 bases, and 7 bases separated the two germline ends. CDR3 in amino acids: CASSVDSSTEAFF. CDR3 DNA sequence: TGTGCCAGCAGCGTAGACTCGTCCACTGAAGCTTTCTTT. Full variable domain (outside the CDR3, taken from reference TRBV9 and TRBJ1-1): DSGVTQTPKHLITATGQRVTLRCSPRSGDLSVYWYQQSLDQGLQFLIQYYNGEERAKGNILERFSAQQFPDLHSELNLSSLELGDSALYFCASSVDSSTEAFFGQGTRLTVV.

About this clone itself: Mismatch with germline at one junction end may stem from a read error. This chain joins TRBV6-1 and TRBJ1-1; 7 positions agree with TRBD1. This CDR3 is built from 14 residues. CDR1 MNHNS and CDR2 SASEGT come from the germline V gene. The CDR3 DNA sequence: TGTGCCAGCAGTCACAGGGGAACGAACGCTGAAGCTTTCTTT. Its protein is CASSHRGTNAEAFF.

The sample holds a few counts of this clone. V gene TRBV19 combines with J gene TRBJ2-3; TRBD2 agrees at 9 bases. The V and J ends lost 11 bases and 3 bases, in that order; junction bases with no gene match: 6. The CDR3 sequence is 13 residues long. Germline assignment: CDR1 LNHDA and CDR2 SQIVND (reference sequence). CDR3 coding DNA: TGTGCCGGAAAAGCGGGAGGAACAGATACGCAGTATTTT. Amino acids: CAGKAGGTDTQYF.

This chain joins TRBV7-3 and TRBJ2-5; 8 nucleotides align to TRBD2. The CDR3 has 13 residues. The germline V gene encodes CDR1 SGHTA and CDR2 FQGTGA. The J segment lost 7 bases and the V segment lost 5 bases, leaving 6 bases of the junction unmatched. The CDR3 is CASSRGREGTQYF. The CDR3 nucleotides are TGTGCCAGCAGCCGCGGACGGGAGGGGACCCAGTACTTC.

This chain connects TRBV6-4 to TRBJ1-6, with TRBD1 matching 10 bases. After removal of 9 bases from V and 4 bases from J, the junction contained 9 bases not matched to a gene. CDR1 and CDR2 from the germline V gene are MRHNA and SNTAGT. This CDR3 is 16 amino acids long. This chain's CDR3 is CASNGQGGVYNSPLHF. The CDR3 region has the DNA TGTGCCAGTAACGGACAGGGGGGGGTATATAATTCACCCCTCCACTTT.

J is TRBJ2-7 and V is TRBV7-9; a possible D gene is TRBD1 (6 bases). The CDR3 has 13 residues. Trimming left V 5 bases short and J 6 bases short, with 14 bases between. Germline values: CDR1 SEHNR, CDR2 FQNEAQ (reference sequence). CDR3: CASSPSGGIEQYF. The CDR3 region has the DNA TGTGCCAGCAGCCCAAGTGGGGGCATCGAGCAGTACTTC. The variable domain in full, with the rest retrieved from reference TRBV7-9 and TRBJ2-7, is DTGVSQNPRHKITKRGQNVTFRCDPISEHNRLYWYRQTLGQGPEFLTYFQNEAQLEKSRLLSDRFSAERPKGSFSTLEIQRTEQGDSAMYLCASSPSGGIEQYFGPGTRLTVT.

This clone showed up just once. The chain combines TRBV6-1 with TRBJ1-2, with D possibly being TRBD1 (5 bases). This CDR3 region has 15 residues. V was pared by 6 bases and J by 6 bases, with 20 bases between. The V gene's germline CDR1 is MNHNS and CDR2 SASEGT. Here the CDR3 DNA reads TGTGCCAGCAGGACAGCTACAGGTTACCCGGATGGCTACACCTTC. Amino acid sequence: CASRTATGYPDGYTF.

The V call is TRBV7-2, the J call TRBJ1-4; the match to TRBD1 covers 9 bases. CDR3 size: 14 residues. The junction had 2 bases not matched to a gene; V was cut back by 4 bases and J by 5 bases. CDR1 and CDR2 (germline): SGHTA, FQGNSA. The CDR3 coding sequence is TGTGCCAGCAGCTACGGGACAGGGAATGAAAAACTGTTTTTT. It yields the protein CASSYGTGNEKLFF.

The rearrangement joins TRBV20-1 to TRBJ1-1, with D possibly TRBD1 on 5 matching bases. V lost 6 bases to trimming and J lost 7 bases, with 9 bases between them. CDR1 and CDR2 from the germline V gene are DFQATT and SNEGSKA (reference sequence). CDR3 size: 10 residues. CDR3 in amino acids: CSASDNEAFF. Here the CDR3 DNA reads TGCAGTGCCTCGGACAATGAAGCTTTCTTT.

V usage is TRBV28 and J usage is TRBJ2-1, with a tentative D call TRBD1 (5 bases). The CDR3 extends over 21 amino acids. From germline, CDR1 is MDHEN and CDR2 SYDVKM. Trimming took 1 base from V and 4 from J, leaving 29 bases between them. The CDR3 sequence: CASSLFGSGASPVPVYNEQFF. As DNA, the CDR3 is TGTGCCAGCAGTTTATTCGGGTCTGGGGCTTCCCCGGTTCCCGTATACAATGAGCAGTTCTTC.

The V gene is TRBV28, the J gene TRBJ1-4; TRBD1 is a possible D gene (5 bases). V was clipped by 6 bases and J by 0 bases, with 20 bases between them. The CDR3 is 18 residues long. Per the germline V gene, CDR1 is MDHEN and CDR2 is SYDVKM. The CDR3 spells CASRRTHVWPATNEKLFF. The CDR3 coding sequence is TGTGCCAGCAGAAGGACACACGTTTGGCCAGCAACTAATGAAAAACTGTTTTTT.

J is TRBJ1-1 and V is TRBV5-1; 9 bases are a match to TRBD1. V trimming: 0 bases; J trimming: 4 bases; junction bases outside the gene matches: 4. CDR3 size: 15 residues. Per the germline V gene, CDR1 is SGHRS and CDR2 is YFSETQ. The CDR3 loop reads CASSLGTGVPTEAFF. Here the CDR3 DNA reads TGCGCCAGCAGCTTGGGGACAGGGGTCCCCACTGAAGCTTTCTTT.

The chain couples TRBV5-1 to TRBJ2-3; possibly TRBD1 for D (6 bases). Germline V gene lookup returns CDR1 SGHRS and CDR2 YFSETQ. This CDR3 is 16 amino acids long. Trimming took off 4 bases at V and 1 base at J, with 16 bases between the two ends. The CDR3 loop reads CASSGQSIQGTDTQYF. The DNA of the CDR3 is TGCGCCAGCAGCGGACAGAGTATTCAAGGCACAGATACGCAGTATTTT. The whole variable domain, remainder taken from reference TRBV5-1 and TRBJ2-3, is KAGVTQTPRYLIKTRGQQVTLSCSPISGHRSVSWYQQTPGQGLQFLFEYFSETQRNKGNFPGRFSGRQFSNSRSEMNVSTLELGDSALYLCASSGQSIQGTDTQYFGPGTRLTVL.

The chain couples TRBV30 to TRBJ2-1; D might be TRBD2 (5 bases). This CDR3 region has 13 residues. Germline lookup yields CDR1 GTSNPN and CDR2 SVGIG (reference sequence). The ends were cut back, 4 bases at V and 9 bases at J, with 16 bases in the middle. CDR3: CAWIALRGIEQFF. In DNA form, the CDR3 reads TGTGCCTGGATAGCCCTCCGGGGAATTGAGCAGTTCTTC.

The chain carries TRBV5-4 and TRBJ2-6; TRBD2 is a possible D gene (6 bases). V was pared by 7 bases and J by 2 bases, with 19 bases between. The CDR3 spans 17 residues. Germline CDR1 is SGHNT and CDR2 is YYREEE (reference sequence). In nucleotides, the CDR3 is TGTGCCAGCTGTTCGACGGGGTGGGAGGCTGGGGCCAACGTCCTGACTTTC. Translating gives CASCSTGWEAGANVLTF.

The rearrangement joins TRBV7-9 to TRBJ1-2, with 9 positions matching TRBD1. Per the germline V gene, CDR1 is SEHNR and CDR2 is FQNEAQ (reference sequence). The V gene end was trimmed by 6 bases and the J gene end by 6 bases; junction bases not matched to a gene: 14. The CDR3 runs to 16 residues. In DNA, the CDR3 is TGTGCCAGCAGTACCCTCGAGACAGGGGGTCTGGATGGCTACACCTTC. Its translation is CASSTLETGGLDGYTF.

V is TRBV6-5 and J is TRBJ1-2; no clear D gene. Deletions cut 2 bases from V and 8 bases from J, with 12 bases between. The CDR3 extends over 13 amino acids. Germline V CDR1 and CDR2: MNHEY, SVGAGI. The CDR3 is CASSYRGSAGYTF. CDR3 nucleotide sequence: TGTGCCAGCAGTTACCGGGGAAGTGCCGGCTACACCTTC.

The rearrangement uses TRBV27 and TRBJ2-3, with 7 bases identical to TRBD1. CDR1 and CDR2 (germline): MNHEY, SMNVEV (reference sequence). Germline trimming cut 5 bases from V and 2 bases from J; bases unmatched to any gene: 4. The CDR3 loop spans 14 amino acids. In nucleotides, the CDR3 is TGTGCCAGCAGTACTACAGGGGCCACAGATACGCAGTATTTT. This translates into CASSTTGATDTQYF.